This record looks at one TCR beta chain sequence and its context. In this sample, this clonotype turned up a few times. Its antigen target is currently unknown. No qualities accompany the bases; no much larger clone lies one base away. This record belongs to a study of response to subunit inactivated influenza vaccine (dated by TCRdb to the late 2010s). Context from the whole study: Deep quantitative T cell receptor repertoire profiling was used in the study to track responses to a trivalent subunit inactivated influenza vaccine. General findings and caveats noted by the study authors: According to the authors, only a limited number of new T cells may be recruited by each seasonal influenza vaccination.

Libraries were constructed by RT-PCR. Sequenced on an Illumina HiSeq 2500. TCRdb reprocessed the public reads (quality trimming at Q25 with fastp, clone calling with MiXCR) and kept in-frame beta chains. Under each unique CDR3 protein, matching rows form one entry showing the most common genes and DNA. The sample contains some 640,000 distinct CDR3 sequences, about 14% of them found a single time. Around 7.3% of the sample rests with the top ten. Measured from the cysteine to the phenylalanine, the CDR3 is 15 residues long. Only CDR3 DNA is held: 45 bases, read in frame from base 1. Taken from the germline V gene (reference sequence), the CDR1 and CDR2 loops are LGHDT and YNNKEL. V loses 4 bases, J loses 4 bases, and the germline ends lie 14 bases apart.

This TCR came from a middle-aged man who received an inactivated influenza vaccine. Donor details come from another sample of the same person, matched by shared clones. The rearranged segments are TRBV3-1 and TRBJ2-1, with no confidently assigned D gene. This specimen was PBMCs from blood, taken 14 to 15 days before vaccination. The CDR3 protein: CASSPAWTDYNEQFF. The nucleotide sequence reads TGTGCCAGCAGCCCAGCTTGGACGGATTACAATGAGCAGTTCTTC.